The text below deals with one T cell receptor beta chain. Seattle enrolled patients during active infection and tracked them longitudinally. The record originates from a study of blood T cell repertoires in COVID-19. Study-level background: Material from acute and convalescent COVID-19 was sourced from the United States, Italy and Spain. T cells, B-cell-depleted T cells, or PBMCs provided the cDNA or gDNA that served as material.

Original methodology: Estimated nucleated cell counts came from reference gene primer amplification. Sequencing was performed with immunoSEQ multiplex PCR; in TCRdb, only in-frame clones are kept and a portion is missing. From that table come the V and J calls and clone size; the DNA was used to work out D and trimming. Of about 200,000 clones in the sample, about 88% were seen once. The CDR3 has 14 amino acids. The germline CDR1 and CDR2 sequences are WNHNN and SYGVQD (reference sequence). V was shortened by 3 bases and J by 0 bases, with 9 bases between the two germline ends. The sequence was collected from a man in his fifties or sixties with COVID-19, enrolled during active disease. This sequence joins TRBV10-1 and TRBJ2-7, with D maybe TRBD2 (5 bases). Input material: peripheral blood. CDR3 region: CASSDGRYSYEQYF. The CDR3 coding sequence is TGCGCCAGCAGTGATGGGAGATACTCCTACGAGCAGTACTTC.